The 21 T cell receptor beta chains below were found in one sample sequenced in a study of blood T cell repertoires in COVID-19. The table came from immunoSEQ multiplex PCR; TCRdb's copy has only in-frame clones and leaves some out. The sample includes 470,000 or so clones, around 89% of them seen just once. The material sequenced was peripheral blood. These receptors came from a woman in her twenties or thirties with acute or convalescent COVID-19.

The rearrangement links TRBV18 to TRBJ2-5, with 7 bases identical to TRBD1. Trimming removed 0 bases from V and 4 bases from J; junction bases left unmatched: 5. CDR1 and CDR2 from the germline V gene are KGHSH and LQKENI. This CDR3 comprises 15 residues. The CDR3: CASSPPTGIGETQYF. In DNA, the CDR3 is TGTGCCAGCTCACCACCGACAGGGATAGGAGAGACCCAGTACTTC. The full variable domain, completed using reference TRBV18 and TRBJ2-5, is NAGVMQNPRHLVRRRGQEARLRCSPMKGHSHVYWYRQLPEEGLKFMVYLQKENIIDESGMPKERFSAEFPKEGPSILRIQQVVRGDSAAYFCASSPPTGIGETQYFGPGTRLLVL.

The V and J genes are TRBV19 and TRBJ1-1; a possible D gene is TRBD1 (6 bases). CDR1 is LNHDA, CDR2 SQIVND, per germline (reference sequence). The CDR3 sequence is 15 residues long. V gave up 3 bases and J gave up 4 bases, with 15 bases separating them. DNA of the CDR3: TGTGCCAGTAGTATCGGGGGGGGGCCGGGCACTGAAGCTTTCTTT. Translating it yields CASSIGGGPGTEAFF. Together with reference TRBV19 and TRBJ1-1, the CDR3 gives the full variable domain: DGGITQSPKYLFRKEGQNVTLSCEQNLNHDAMYWYRQDPGQGLRLIYYSQIVNDFQKGDIAEGYSVSREKKESFPLTVTSAQKNPTAFYLCASSIGGGPGTEAFFGQGTRLTVV.

This sequence joins TRBV2 and TRBJ1-5; D uncertain. Deletions cut 4 bases from V and 6 bases from J, with 13 bases between. Germline values: CDR1 SNHLY, CDR2 FYNNEI. The CDR3 totals 14 residues. CDR3 protein: CASSVGGPRQPQHF. The CDR3 region has the DNA TGTGCCAGCAGTGTAGGAGGGCCCCGTCAGCCCCAGCATTTT.

The chain joins TRBV6-5 to TRBJ1-1; D gene uncertain. CDR1 is MNHEY, CDR2 SVGAGI, per germline. CDR3 size: 13 residues. Trimming took 4 bases from V and 0 from J, leaving 6 bases between them. CDR3 nucleotides: TGTGCCAGCAGTTTGGAGGTGAACACTGAAGCTTTCTTT. Protein sequence: CASSLEVNTEAFF.

The chain uses TRBV3-1 (or the pseudogene TRBV3-2) and TRBJ1-1; TRBD1 might be the D (6 bases). V lost 2 bases, J lost 3 bases, and 13 bases lay in between. This CDR3 contains 15 residues. CDR1 and CDR2 (germline): LGHDT, YNNKEL (reference sequence). The CDR3 here is CASSQRRTVDTEAFF. Written as DNA, the CDR3 is TGTGCCAGCAGCCAACGTAGGACAGTGGACACTGAAGCTTTCTTT.

The chain's CDR3 is CASSVEGATNEKLFF. In DNA, the CDR3 is TGTGCCAGCAGCGTTGAGGGGGCAACTAATGAAAAACTGTTTTTT. This chain joins TRBV9 and TRBJ1-4; D is perhaps TRBD1 (6 bases). The CDR3 covers 15 residues. Germline CDR1 SGDLS, CDR2 YYNGEE. Trimming removed 2 bases from V and 0 bases from J, with 8 bases in between. Combining the CDR3 with reference TRBV9 and TRBJ1-4 gives the whole variable domain DSGVTQTPKHLITATGQRVTLRCSPRSGDLSVYWYQQSLDQGLQFLIQYYNGEERAKGNILERFSAQQFPDLHSELNLSSLELGDSALYFCASSVEGATNEKLFFGSGTQLSVL.

In its sample, this clone was seen many times. This chain links TRBV4-1 with TRBJ1-2, with 7 bases identical to TRBD1. Per the germline V gene, CDR1 is MGHRA and CDR2 is YSYEKL. The CDR3 runs to 14 residues. V lost 0 bases and J lost 2; bases outside the gene matches: 0. CDR3 region: CASSQEQGNYGYTF. The DNA of the CDR3 is TGCGCCAGCAGCCAAGAACAGGGGAACTATGGCTACACCTTC.

The V and J genes are TRBV21-1 and TRBJ2-1; the table's D call, TRBD1, has no DNA check behind it. TRBV21-1 is a pseudogene locus. The CDR3 covers 15 residues. CDR3 DNA sequence: TGTGCCAGCAGCTCCGACAGCACTACTCACAATGAGCAGTTCTTC. This codes for CASSSDSTTHNEQFF.

This sequence joins TRBV13 and TRBJ2-3; weak D call: TRBD1 (5 bases). V lost 1 base, J lost 6 bases, and 11 bases lay in between. Germline V gene lookup returns CDR1 PRHDT and CDR2 FYEKMQ (reference sequence). The CDR3 contains 14 residues. The CDR3 protein is CASSLETGADTQYF. CDR3 DNA: TGTGCCAGCAGCTTAGAGACTGGGGCGGATACGCAGTATTTT. Full variable domain (missing parts from reference TRBV13 and TRBJ2-3): AAGVIQSPRHLIKEKRETATLKCYPIPRHDTVYWYQQGPGQDPQFLISFYEKMQSDKGSIPDRFSAQQFSDYHSELNMSSLELGDSALYFCASSLETGADTQYFGPGTRLTVL.

This clone was seen once. The chain joins TRBV6-1 to TRBJ2-7, with D hard to call. The CDR3 has 13 amino acids. Trimming removed 1 base from V and 3 bases from J, with 7 bases in between. The V gene's germline CDR1 is MNHNS and CDR2 SASEGT. CDR3 nucleotides: TGTGCCAGCAGTGAAGGGAGTAACTACGAGCAGTACTTC. Its protein product is CASSEGSNYEQYF.

This chain uses TRBV5-1 with TRBJ2-5; perhaps TRBD2 as D (5 bases). This CDR3 region has 14 residues. Germline V gene lookup returns CDR1 SGHRS and CDR2 YFSETQ. V was trimmed by 0 bases and J by 4 bases, leaving 10 bases between them. CDR3 DNA sequence: TGCGCCAGCAGCTTGGCTAGCCCAGGAGAGACCCAGTACTTC. Translating it yields CASSLASPGETQYF. Full variable domain (remainder filled in from reference TRBV5-1 and TRBJ2-5): KAGVTQTPRYLIKTRGQQVTLSCSPISGHRSVSWYQQTPGQGLQFLFEYFSETQRNKGNFPGRFSGRQFSNSRSEMNVSTLELGDSALYLCASSLASPGETQYFGPGTRLLVL.

This clone was seen just once. The CDR3 nucleotides are TGTGCCTGGAGCCCTAGCGGGCCCACAGATACGCAGTATTTT. Its translation is CAWSPSGPTDTQYF. The rearrangement uses TRBV30 and TRBJ2-3, with 8 positions matching TRBD2. The junction had 4 bases not matched to a gene; V was cut back by 3 bases and J by 2 bases. Germline CDR1 reads GTSNPN; CDR2 reads SVGIG (reference sequence). The CDR3 is 14 residues long.

The rearrangement links TRBV10-3 to TRBJ1-3, with no clear D. Trimming stripped 11 bases from V and 4 bases from J, with 15 bases between. The CDR3 is made up of 13 amino acids. Germline V gene sequence: CDR1 ENHRY, CDR2 SYGVKD. The CDR3 loop is CAAMVDTGNTIYF. In DNA form, the CDR3 reads TGTGCCGCCATGGTAGACACGGGAAACACCATATATTTT.

The chain joins TRBV5-6 to TRBJ1-2, with 8 bases identical to TRBD1. The germline V gene has CDR1 SGHDT and CDR2 YYEEEE. The CDR3 runs to 14 residues. V lost 5 bases, J lost 8 bases, and 11 bases stayed unmatched. CDR3 DNA: TGTGCCAGCAGGACAAGGGACAGGCGAAAGGGCTACACCTTC. This gives the protein CASRTRDRRKGYTF.

The chain carries TRBV15 and TRBJ2-3, with D possibly TRBD1 on 5 matching bases. The length of the CDR3 is 14 residues. Germline V lookup: CDR1 LNHNV, CDR2 YYDKDF (reference sequence). Trimming took 4 bases from V and 2 from J, leaving 10 bases between them. The DNA of the CDR3 is TGTGCCACCAGCACACAGGCAAACACAGATACGCAGTATTTT. Translating gives CATSTQANTDTQYF.

This clone was seen only a few times. The V and J genes are TRBV7-6 and TRBJ1-5; D gene uncertain. There are 16 residues in the CDR3. Per the germline V gene, CDR1 is SGHVS and CDR2 is FNYEAQ. V was cut by 2 bases and J by 0 bases, with 11 bases left in between. As DNA, the CDR3 is TGTGCCAGCAGCTTACAAGAGGACTATAGCAATCAGCCCCAGCATTTT. This translates into CASSLQEDYSNQPQHF.

V is TRBV28 and J is TRBJ1-5; 9 bases match TRBD1. J lost 1 base, V lost 3 bases, and 10 bases had no gene match. The CDR3 sequence is 18 residues long. CDR1 and CDR2 (germline): MDHEN, SYDVKM. The CDR3 DNA follows: TGTGCCAGCAGTTTTCCGGGACAGGGTGTGTGGAGCAATCAGCCCCAGCATTTT. This codes for CASSFPGQGVWSNQPQHF.

The rearrangement links TRBV29-1 to TRBJ2-3; D is uncertain. Between the trimmed V and J ends, which lost 1 base and 2 bases, there was a span of 10 bases. Germline V lookup: CDR1 SQVTM, CDR2 ANQGSEA. The CDR3 is 14 amino acids. This CDR3 is CSVEGFQFTDTQYF. CDR3 in DNA: TGCAGCGTTGAAGGGTTCCAGTTCACAGATACGCAGTATTTT.

In regard to this clone: The junction departs from germline at one end; a sequencing error may be responsible. The chain has TRBV12-5 and TRBJ2-7, with D possibly being TRBD1 (5 bases). CDR1 is LGHNT and CDR2 is FRNRAP in the germline V gene. The CDR3 totals 13 residues. CDR3 sequence (DNA): TGTGCTAGTGGCGCCAGGGTCTCCCACGAGCAGTACTTC. Its translation: CASGARVSHEQYF.

V is TRBV28 and J is TRBJ2-2; perhaps TRBD1 as D (6 bases). The length of the CDR3 is 14 residues. Germline-derived CDR1 and CDR2 are MDHEN and SYDVKM. V lost 8 bases and J 1 base, leaving 11 bases between the germline ends. The CDR3 DNA reads as TGTGCCAGCGGTTGGACAGTGAACACCGGGGAGCTGTTTTTT. Residues: CASGWTVNTGELFF. Complete variable domain (other parts from reference TRBV28 and TRBJ2-2): DVKVTQSSRYLVKRTGEKVFLECVQDMDHENMFWYRQDPGLGLRLIYFSYDVKMKEKGDIPEGYSVSREKKERFSLILESASTNQTSMYLCASGWTVNTGELFFGEGSRLTVL.

The rearrangement links TRBV24-1 to TRBJ1-5; 12 bases align to TRBD1. J gave up 2 bases and V 7 bases, and 5 bases lay outside the gene matches. There are 16 residues in the CDR3. Germline loops: CDR1 KGHDR, CDR2 SFDVKD. DNA for the CDR3: TGTGCCACCAGGACCGGGACAGGGGGCGGCAATCAGCCCCAGCATTTT. Translation: CATRTGTGGGNQPQHF.